The clone carrying this T cell receptor (beta chain) was observed a few times. The data were taken from a study of blood T cell repertoires in COVID-19. Measured with immunoSEQ multiplex PCR; TCRdb has only the in-frame clones, and not every one. The sample includes around 140,000 clones, about 80% of them seen just once. Germline-derived CDR1 and CDR2 are SGHRS and YFSETQ. Trimming took 0 bases from V and 2 from J, leaving 5 bases between them. The CDR3 is 13 residues long. This sequence originates from a woman between 55 and 75 years old with acute or convalescent COVID-19. Sequenced: peripheral blood. The V gene is TRBV5-1, the J gene TRBJ1-2; the D gene is possibly TRBD1 (5 bases). CDR3 sequence (DNA): TGCGCCAGCAGCTTGGAGGGGAACTATGGCTACACCTTC. Translated, it gives CASSLEGNYGYTF. Using reference TRBV5-1 and TRBJ1-2 for the parts outside the CDR3, the full variable domain is KAGVTQTPRYLIKTRGQQVTLSCSPISGHRSVSWYQQTPGQGLQFLFEYFSETQRNKGNFPGRFSGRQFSNSRSEMNVSTLELGDSALYLCASSLEGNYGYTFGSGTRLTVV.